This T cell receptor (beta chain) came from a study of T-cell reconstitution after alpha-beta-depleted transplantation in children. Study findings and constraints: Most T-cell counts and diversity one year after the transplant came from T cells that were newly produced. Several hundred graft clones that had expanded were reportedly the source of alpha-beta T cells about two months after transplant. After transplant, high TCRbeta diversity at day 60 in some patients arose from surviving recipient T cells and thymic progenitors.

Concerning this clonotype itself: Its matching antigen is unknown.

Preparing the TCRbeta library involved the use of unique molecular identifiers. TCRdb reprocessed the PCR reads via MiXCR and lists one record per CDR3 protein. The sample records some 300,000 distinct CDR3 sequences, over 9.5% being singletons. The sequence was collected from a boy younger than two with acute myeloid leukemia, due to receive a stem cell transplant. Sequenced material: PBMCs, taken before TCRalphabeta/CD19-depleted stem cell transplant.

The CDR3 coding sequence is TGCGCCAGCAGCCAAGACCCGGGACTAGCGGGAGGGCCCGGTGAGCAGTTCTTC. Translating gives CASSQDPGLAGGPGEQFF. The gene calls are TRBV4-3 and TRBJ2-1, with 16 bases fitting TRBD2. J was trimmed by 9 bases and V by 0 bases; bases with no gene match: 8. The CDR3 runs 18 residues. CDR1 and CDR2 from the germline V gene are LGHNA and YSLEER.